This section outlines one TCR beta chain sequence together with its context. The antigen is unknown. Individual cDNA molecules were tagged with unique molecular identifiers. TCRdb analysed the 5' RACE reads with MiXCR anew, one entry per CDR3 protein. The sample lists about 60,000 distinct CDR3 sequences, around an eighth occurring once. This entry belongs to a study of early T cells in non-severe SARS-CoV-2 infection. Study overall: Chains from this unsorted whole-blood bulk RNA could not be paired. Study outcomes and limitations: Anti-spike CD8 responses were favored in VDJdb matching, and private and CD4 specificities were missed.

The CDR3 has 14 amino acids. The V end was cut by 5 bases, the J end by 5 bases, with 15 bases between. Germline assignment: CDR1 SNHLY and CDR2 FYNNEI. Sequenced: whole blood. The gene calls are TRBV2 and TRBJ1-2, with D possibly being TRBD1 (6 bases). The sequence came from an adult who was a healthcare worker with PCR-confirmed SARS-CoV-2 infection or an uninfected control (not recorded which). CDR3 residues: CASSPRTEPYGYTF. Written as DNA, the CDR3 is TGTGCCAGCAGTCCACGGACAGAACCTTATGGCTACACCTTC.